This TCR beta chain was recovered during a study of T cells after yellow fever vaccination. This CDR3 spans 15 amino acids. Trimming shortened V by 6 bases and J by 7 bases, and 18 bases separated the two germline ends. This clonotype has a handful of counts. TCRdb ran MiXCR on the 5' RACE reads and lists one entry per CDR3 protein. Of a few hundred thousand distinct CDR3 sequences listed, around 3.9% are singletons. This sequence joins TRBV12-3 or TRBV12-4 and TRBJ1-4, with a tentative D call TRBD1 (6 bases). This specimen was PBMCs, taken on the day of the yellow fever booster vaccination. This sequence was found in a man aged 18 to 30 who received the YFV17D yellow fever vaccine. The CDR3: CASSETRGFGEKLFF. In nucleotides, the CDR3 is TGTGCCAGCAGCGAAACAAGGGGGTTCGGTGAAAAACTGTTTTTT.